This entry concerns a single T cell receptor (beta chain). Its antigen is still unknown. This sample was taken from a study of CD8 T cells in ankylosing spondylitis. Findings and limits, study-wide: Typical of ankylosing spondylitis blood, it appeared, was a TCR beta motif of eight highly homologous variants.

Germline trimming cut 3 bases from V and 2 bases from J; bases unmatched to any gene: 16. This CDR3 has 18 amino acids. Germline lookup yields CDR1 SQVTM and CDR2 ANQGSEA. Each CDR3 protein is one row after TCRdb ran MiXCR on the 5' RACE reads. Of just under 550,000 distinct CDR3 sequences in the sample, 12% were seen once. The receptor's source is a male donor with ankylosing spondylitis. V gene TRBV29-1 combines with J gene TRBJ2-3; 8 bases line up with TRBD1. Sequenced input: blood, either unsorted or a sorted T cell fraction (not recorded which). Written as DNA, the CDR3 is TGCAGCGTTGATCAACCTCCGGGACAGGTTACCTCCACAGATACGCAGTATTTT. Its translation: CSVDQPPGQVTSTDTQYF.